These T cell receptor beta chains were read from a single sample in a study of blood T cell repertoires in COVID-19. The table came from immunoSEQ multiplex PCR; TCRdb's copy has only in-frame clones and leaves some out. This table has fewer than 250,000 clones, about 92% appearing once. What was sequenced was peripheral blood. These receptors originate from a man aged 30-40 years with acute or convalescent COVID-19. CDR3s include the opening cysteine and the closing phenylalanine or tryptophan. A D gene is named only where the DNA matches it firmly. Clone size is stated in some rows and not others, as once, few, many or a class when expanded.

NA	TRBV20-1	NA	TRBJ1-2	CSANDKGVYGYTF	TGCAGTGCTAATGACAAGGGGGTATATGGCTACACCTTC
NA	TRBV6-5	NA	TRBJ1-5	CASSYSARSNQPQHF	TGTGCCAGCAGTTACTCGGCGAGGAGCAATCAGCCCCAGCATTTT
NA	TRBV5-4	NA	TRBJ2-3	CASSLVEDTQYF	TGTGCCAGCAGCTTGGTAGAAGATACGCAGTATTTT
NA	TRBV29-1	once	TRBJ2-2	CSAAGISNTGELFF	TGCAGCGCCGCCGGGATTTCGAACACCGGGGAGCTGTTTTTT
TRBD2	TRBV9	once	TRBJ2-1	CASSVSSGSVNEQFF	TGTGCCAGCAGCGTTTCTAGCGGGAGCGTCAATGAGCAGTTCTTC
TRBD1	TRBV5-1	once	TRBJ1-1	CASSLALGQLNTEAFF	TGCGCCAGCAGCTTGGCCTTGGGACAGTTGAACACTGAAGCTTTCTTT
NA	TRBV5-1	once	TRBJ1-5	CASSLVGGDGQPQHF	TGCGCCAGCAGCCTCGTGGGGGGAGACGGTCAGCCCCAGCATTTT
TRBD2	TRBV5-4	NA	TRBJ2-5	CASSSTSGPQETQYF	TGTGCCAGCAGCTCCACTAGCGGTCCTCAAGAGACCCAGTACTTC
NA	TRBV19	NA	TRBJ1-5	CASSIIPGSNQPQHF	TGTGCCAGTAGTATAATACCGGGTAGCAATCAGCCCCAGCATTTT
NA	TRBV27	NA	TRBJ2-4	CASSGQPNIQYF	TGTGCCAGCAGTGGCCAACCCAACATTCAGTACTTC
NA	TRBV7-8	once	TRBJ1-5	CASSLVRAYSNQPQHF	TGTGCCAGCAGCTTAGTGCGGGCGTATAGCAATCAGCCCCAGCATTTT
TRBD1	TRBV5-4	NA	TRBJ1-2	CASRPGQGDPLGGYTF	TGTGCCAGCAGACCGGGACAGGGGGATCCTTTGGGGGGCTACACCTTC
NA	TRBV6-5	NA	TRBJ1-1	CASSYSLRGNTEAFF	TGTGCCAGCAGTTACTCGCTCAGGGGGAACACTGAAGCTTTCTTT
NA	TRBV7-3	NA	TRBJ2-6	CASSFDISGANVLTF	TGTGCCAGCAGCTTTGACATATCTGGGGCCAACGTCCTGACTTTC
NA	TRBV7-3	NA	TRBJ2-4	CASSLTSRGAQYF	TGTGCCAGCAGCTTAACCTCGCGGGGCGCGCAGTACTTC
NA	TRBV30	NA	TRBJ2-1	CAWSVISGAYNEQFF	TGTGCCTGGAGTGTGATTAGCGGAGCGTACAATGAGCAGTTCTTC
TRBD1	TRBV19	NA	TRBJ2-7	CASIGQGYEQYF	TGTGCCAGTATAGGACAGGGATACGAGCAGTACTTC
TRBD1	TRBV6-5	NA	TRBJ1-1	CASSYRGRYTEAFF	TGTGCCAGCAGTTACAGGGGGCGGTACACTGAAGCTTTCTTT
NA	TRBV30	NA	TRBJ1-1	CAWSRSLLNTEAFF	TGTGCCTGGAGCCGCTCCCTATTGAACACTGAAGCTTTCTTT
NA	TRBV21-1	NA	TRBJ2-3	CASSISGSSTDTQYF	TGTGCCAGCAGCATTTCAGGGTCTTCCACAGATACGCAGTATTTT
NA	TRBV18	few	TRBJ2-3	CASSSRPGDTQYF	TGTGCCAGCTCATCTCGCCCCGGAGATACGCAGTATTTT
NA	TRBV25-1	once	TRBJ2-2	CASSGYRDTGELFF	TGTGCCAGCAGTGGATATAGAGACACCGGGGAGCTGTTTTTT
NA	TRBV18	NA	TRBJ1-2	CASSPRQANYGYTF	TGTGCCAGCTCACCAAGACAGGCCAACTATGGCTACACCTTC
NA	TRBV7-8	NA	TRBJ1-2	CASSLALGDNYGYTF	TGTGCCAGCAGCTTAGCGTTAGGGGATAACTATGGCTACACCTTC
TRBD1	TRBV5-1	NA	TRBJ2-7	CASSPRGTRGREQYF	TGCGCCAGCAGCCCTCGTGGTACTAGGGGGCGCGAGCAGTACTTC
NA	TRBV3-1/TRBV3-2	NA	TRBJ2-7	CASSFREGQRYEQYF	TGTGCCAGCAGCTTCCGGGAGGGACAGCGCTACGAGCAGTACTTC
TRBD1	TRBV4-2	NA	TRBJ2-7	CASSQDLGQGYEQYF	TGTGCCAGCAGCCAAGATCTTGGACAGGGCTACGAGCAGTACTTC
TRBD1	TRBV18	NA	TRBJ1-1	CASSLRQGDEAFF	TGTGCCAGCTCACTGAGACAGGGGGACGAAGCTTTCTTT
TRBD1	TRBV19	NA	TRBJ1-1	CASSFIPTGGVTEAFF	TGTGCCAGTAGCTTCATACCGACAGGGGGAGTTACTGAAGCTTTCTTT
NA	TRBV2	NA	TRBJ1-3	CASPSGGSGNTIYF	TGTGCCAGCCCAAGTGGGGGGTCTGGAAACACCATATATTTT
TRBD2	TRBV5-4	once	TRBJ2-5	CASSFGVAGGMETQYF	TGTGCCAGCAGCTTTGGAGTAGCGGGAGGAATGGAGACCCAGTACTTC
TRBD1	TRBV4-1	NA	TRBJ1-2	CASSHRPGQGTSYGYTF	TGCGCCAGCAGCCACCGACCGGGACAGGGTACCTCCTATGGCTACACCTTC
NA	TRBV24-1	NA	TRBJ1-2	CATSESGTAANYGYTF	TGTGCCACCAGTGAATCGGGAACAGCGGCGAACTATGGCTACACCTTC
NA	TRBV14	NA	TRBJ1-5	CASSQGGNQPQHF	TGTGCCAGCAGCCAGGGGGGGAATCAGCCCCAGCATTTT
NA	TRBV7-3	NA	TRBJ1-6	CASSLSPGSPLHF	TGTGCCAGCAGCTTATCTCCGGGTTCACCCCTCCACTTT
TRBD2	TRBV4-2	NA	TRBJ2-7	CASSPIAGEIYEQYF	TGTGCCAGCAGCCCAATAGCGGGGGAAATATACGAGCAGTACTTC
TRBD1	TRBV28	NA	TRBJ1-1	CASSTRGQNTEAFF	TGTGCCAGCAGTACTAGGGGGCAGAACACTGAAGCTTTCTTT
TRBD2	TRBV30	NA	TRBJ2-1	CAWSASREDYNEQFF	TGTGCCTGGAGTGCCTCGCGGGAGGACTACAATGAGCAGTTCTTC
TRBD1	TRBV6-6	NA	TRBJ2-7	CASSRGTGGSYEQYF	TGTGCCAGCAGCCGGGGGACAGGGGGGTCCTACGAGCAGTACTTC
NA	TRBV10-3	NA	TRBJ2-3	CAISGLVTAPDTQYF	TGTGCCATCAGTGGACTAGTCACAGCTCCAGATACGCAGTATTTT
NA	TRBV28	once	TRBJ1-6	CASRVAIPNSPLHF	TGTGCCTCCAGGGTAGCCATCCCTAATTCACCCCTCCACTTT
TRBD2	TRBV18	NA	TRBJ2-3	CASSPQAGGADTQYF	TGTGCCAGCTCACCCCAAGCGGGGGGGGCAGATACGCAGTATTTT
NA	TRBV18	NA	TRBJ2-2	CASRLWGEDTGELFF	TGTGCCAGTCGTCTGTGGGGCGAGGACACCGGGGAGCTGTTTTTT
TRBD1	TRBV27	once	TRBJ2-7	CASSLSSGTAYEQYF	TGTGCCAGCAGTTTATCCTCCGGGACAGCGTACGAGCAGTACTTC
NA	TRBV5-5	once	TRBJ2-4	CASSPLRLAKNIQYF	TGTGCCAGCAGCCCTCTGAGACTAGCCAAAAACATTCAGTACTTC